Presented here are 20 T cell receptor beta chains from one specimen sequenced in a study of T cells in Graves' hyperthyroidism and ophthalmopathy. Amplification of TCR beta CDR3 regions was performed using RNA transcripts as template. A first-round RT-PCR of the TCR CDR3 used the HTBI primer set. One entry per CDR3 protein results from TCRdb running MiXCR on the multiplex PCR reads. The table records about 680,000 distinct CDR3 sequences, roughly a third of them present only once. Source material: blood. The receptors stem from a woman aged 40-49 years with Graves' hyperthyroidism.

The chain has TRBV28 and TRBJ1-5, with no clear D. The CDR3 is made up of 14 amino acids. The V end lost 3 bases, the J end lost 5 bases, and 11 bases lay between the germline ends. The germline V gene has CDR1 MDHEN and CDR2 SYDVKM. CDR3 amino acids: CASSFLGWDQPQHF. The CDR3 DNA reads TGTGCCAGCAGTTTCTTGGGGTGGGATCAGCCCCAGCATTTT. Full variable domain (outside the CDR3, taken from reference TRBV28 and TRBJ1-5): DVKVTQSSRYLVKRTGEKVFLECVQDMDHENMFWYRQDPGLGLRLIYFSYDVKMKEKGDIPEGYSVSREKKERFSLILESASTNQTSMYLCASSFLGWDQPQHFGDGTRLSIL.

The count of this clonotype is one. A much larger clone differs by one base, so this may be a read error. The CDR3 end shows no conserved phenylalanine or tryptophan, and so a read error is likely. This chain joins TRBV13 and TRBJ1-1; D gene uncertain. Trimming pared 0 bases from V and 1 base from J, leaving 12 bases between. Looked up from germline, CDR1 is PRHDT and CDR2 is FYEKMQ (reference sequence). CDR3 length: 16 amino acids. The CDR3 DNA reads TGTGCCAGCAGCTTAGGCGGATGGGAACCGAACACTGAAGCTTTCTCT. As protein: CASSLGGWEPNTEAFS.

V is TRBV10-3 and J is TRBJ2-3, with TRBD2 as a possible D gene (6 bases). The CDR3 extends over 13 amino acids. The V and J ends lost 3 bases and 3 bases respectively, with 7 bases between them. From germline, CDR1 is ENHRY and CDR2 SYGVKD. CDR3 residues: CAISERETDTQYF. The DNA for the CDR3 is TGTGCCATCAGTGAACGGGAGACAGATACGCAGTATTTT.

At least ten counts were recorded for this clonotype. This chain links TRBV12-3 or TRBV12-4 with TRBJ2-5; possibly TRBD2 for D (6 bases). The V end lost 3 bases, the J end lost 5 bases, and 10 bases lay between the germline ends. The CDR3 is 13 amino acids. Here the CDR3 DNA reads TGTGCCAGCAGTTTGTCGGGGGTGGAGACCCAGTACTTC. Residues: CASSLSGVETQYF.

In this sample, this clonotype turned up a few times. The rearrangement uses TRBV20-1 and TRBJ1-1; D might be TRBD1 (6 bases). The length of the CDR3 is 14 residues. With 4 bases removed from V and 4 bases from J, the gap between germline ends came to 16 bases. Germline V CDR1 and CDR2: DFQATT, SNEGSKA (reference sequence). In DNA form, the CDR3 reads TGCAGTGCTACCTCGGGGGGGGCCGGCACTGAAGCTTTCTTT. Translated: CSATSGGAGTEAFF.

The sample holds many counts of this clonotype. The V and J genes are TRBV19 and TRBJ2-7; D perhaps matches TRBD1 (6 bases). CDR3 length equals 11 residues. Trimming removed 9 bases at V and 7 bases at J, with 13 bases between. CDR1 and CDR2 (germline): LNHDA, SQIVND (reference sequence). The CDR3 sequence: CASSTGGEQYF. CDR3 DNA: TGTGCCAGCTCGACAGGAGGAGAGCAGTACTTC.

CDR3 bases: TGTGCCAGCAGCCCCCGGGGGAGGCACCGCTATGGCTACACCTTC. Translated: CASSPRGRHRYGYTF. This chain connects TRBV7-9 to TRBJ1-2; D possibly corresponds to TRBD1 (5 bases). V was shortened by 5 bases and J by 4 bases, with 17 bases between the two germline ends. The CDR3 consists of 15 residues. Looked up from germline, CDR1 is SEHNR and CDR2 is FQNEAQ (reference sequence).

This clonotype was counted many times. CDR3 sequence: CASSIKAENSPLHF. The CDR3 DNA follows: TGTGCCAGTAGTATTAAGGCCGAGAATTCACCCCTCCACTTT. The chain has TRBV19 and TRBJ1-6; D not resolved. The ends were cut back, 3 bases at V and 7 bases at J, with 10 bases in the middle. CDR1 and CDR2 from the germline V gene are LNHDA and SQIVND (reference sequence). This CDR3 has 14 residues.

The chain links TRBV25-1 to TRBJ2-7; TRBD2 matches at 15 bases. The germline gives CDR1 MGHDK, CDR2 SYGVNS. The CDR3 length is 15 residues. The CDR3 DNA is TGTGCAAAGGGACTAGCGGGAGGACACTCCTACGAGCAGTACTTC. Encoded protein: CAKGLAGGHSYEQYF.

This clonotype has ten or more counts. The J gene is TRBJ2-7, the V gene TRBV12-3 or TRBV12-4; no reliable D call. CDR3 length: 11 residues. V was shortened by 6 bases and J by 3 bases, with 6 bases between the two germline ends. The DNA for the CDR3 is TGTGCCAGCAGGCGAAACTACGAGCAGTACTTC. Translating gives CASRRNYEQYF.

The chain employs TRBV2 and TRBJ1-4, with D possibly being TRBD1 (6 bases). This CDR3 has 14 residues. Germline V gives CDR1 SNHLY, CDR2 FYNNEI. The V gene lost 6 bases and the J gene lost 8 bases, with 16 bases spanning the gap. In DNA form, the CDR3 reads TGTGCCAGCAGGAAAGAACAGGGAAGGGAAAAACTGTTTTTT. As protein: CASRKEQGREKLFF.

This clonotype was found many times. The CDR3 DNA follows: TGTGCCAGCAGCGCGGGAGGGGACGGCTACACCTTC. This gives the protein CASSAGGDGYTF. The rearrangement uses TRBV9 and TRBJ1-2; D perhaps matches TRBD1 (5 bases). V shed 3 bases and J shed 8 bases, with 11 bases lying between them. Germline CDR1 is SGDLS and CDR2 is YYNGEE. There are 12 residues in the CDR3.

The chain uses TRBV19 and TRBJ1-5, with D maybe TRBD1 (6 bases). This CDR3 is built from 12 residues. Germline assignment: CDR1 LNHDA and CDR2 SQIVND (reference sequence). V was shortened by 5 bases and J by 9 bases, with 11 bases between the two germline ends. The CDR3 loop is CASSDPDRPQHF. CDR3 in DNA: TGTGCCAGTAGTGACCCGGACAGGCCCCAGCATTTT. Full variable domain (remainder filled in from reference TRBV19 and TRBJ1-5): DGGITQSPKYLFRKEGQNVTLSCEQNLNHDAMYWYRQDPGQGLRLIYYSQIVNDFQKGDIAEGYSVSREKKESFPLTVTSAQKNPTAFYLCASSDPDRPQHFGDGTRLSIL.

The rearrangement joins TRBV7-9 to TRBJ1-6; D is ambiguous. The CDR3 runs 12 residues. The germline V gene has CDR1 SEHNR and CDR2 FQNEAQ (reference sequence). V was cut by 5 bases and J by 5 bases, with 4 bases left in between. This CDR3 reads CASSENNSPLHF. The CDR3 DNA follows: TGTGCCAGCAGCGAAAATAATTCACCCCTCCACTTT. Full variable domain (rest looked up from reference TRBV7-9 and TRBJ1-6): DTGVSQNPRHKITKRGQNVTFRCDPISEHNRLYWYRQTLGQGPEFLTYFQNEAQLEKSRLLSDRFSAERPKGSFSTLEIQRTEQGDSAMYLCASSENNSPLHFGNGTRLTVT.

To note about this clonotype: Mismatch with germline at one junction end may stem from a read error. The chain has TRBV19 and TRBJ2-2; TRBD2 aligns across 8 bases. The CDR3 is 15 residues long. In germline, CDR1 is LNHDA, CDR2 SQIVND (reference sequence). CDR3 DNA: TGTGCCAGTAGTAATAGCGGGACGAACACCAGGGAGCTGTTTTTT. This gives the protein CASSNSGTNTRELFF.

The rearrangement joins TRBV6-1 to TRBJ1-1; tentative D call: TRBD1 (5 bases). The CDR3 totals 13 residues. CDR1 is MNHNS, CDR2 SASEGT, per germline. The V end lost 5 bases, the J end lost 3 bases, and 10 bases lay between the germline ends. CDR3 DNA: TGTGCCAGCAGTAGGGGTCCCTACACTGAAGCTTTCTTT. Its translation is CASSRGPYTEAFF.

For this clonotype: One end of the junction varies from germline; a read error may be responsible. The V and J genes are TRBV6-5 and TRBJ1-5, with D possibly matching TRBD1 (5 bases). The CDR3 extends over 13 amino acids. The germline V gene has CDR1 MNHEY and CDR2 SVGAGI. The CDR3 spells CAISYDRIQPQHF. The CDR3 nucleotides are TGTGCCATCAGTTACGACAGAATTCAGCCCCAGCATTTT.

The chain carries TRBV29-1 and TRBJ2-7, with 13 bases aligning to TRBD2. Germline loops: CDR1 SQVTM, CDR2 ANQGSEA. J was trimmed by 6 bases and V by 8 bases; bases with no gene match: 1. The CDR3 is 11 residues long. The CDR3 loop reads CSRTSGSEQYF. The CDR3 DNA sequence: TGCAGCAGGACTAGCGGGAGCGAGCAGTACTTC.

This clonotype was recorded a few times. The genes are TRBV25-1 and TRBJ2-5; D gene unclear. The CDR3 covers 13 residues. Per germline, CDR1 MGHDK and CDR2 SYGVNS. The V gene lost 4 bases and the J gene lost 1 base, with 7 bases spanning the gap. CDR3 bases: TGTGCCAGCAGTGCTGCCTTCCAAGAGACCCAGTACTTC. Translated: CASSAAFQETQYF.

The chain carries TRBV2 and TRBJ2-5, with 10 bases aligning to TRBD1. J lost 4 bases, V lost 5 bases, and 7 bases had no gene match. This CDR3 is built from 15 residues. The germline gives CDR1 SNHLY, CDR2 FYNNEI. The CDR3 DNA reads TGTGCCAGCAGTCGCCGGGACAGGGGAGGAGAGACCCAGTACTTC. Protein: CASSRRDRGGETQYF.